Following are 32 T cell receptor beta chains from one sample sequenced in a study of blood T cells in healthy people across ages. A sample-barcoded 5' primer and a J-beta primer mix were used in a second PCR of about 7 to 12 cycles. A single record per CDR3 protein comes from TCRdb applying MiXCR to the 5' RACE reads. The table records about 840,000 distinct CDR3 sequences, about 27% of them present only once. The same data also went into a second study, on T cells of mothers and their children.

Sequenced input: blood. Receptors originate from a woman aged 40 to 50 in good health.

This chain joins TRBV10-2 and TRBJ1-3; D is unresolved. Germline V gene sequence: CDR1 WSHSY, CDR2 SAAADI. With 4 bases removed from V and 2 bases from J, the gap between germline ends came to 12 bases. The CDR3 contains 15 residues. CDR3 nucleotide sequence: TGCGCCAGCAGTGCCCGGGGTAGGACTGGAAACACCATATATTTT. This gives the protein CASSARGRTGNTIYF.

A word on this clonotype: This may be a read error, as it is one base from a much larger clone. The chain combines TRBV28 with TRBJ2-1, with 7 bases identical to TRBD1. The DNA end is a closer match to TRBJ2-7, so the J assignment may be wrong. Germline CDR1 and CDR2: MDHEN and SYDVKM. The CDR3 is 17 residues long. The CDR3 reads CASSLRYRGISLNEQYF. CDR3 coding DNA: TGTGCCAGCAGTTTACGTTACAGGGGTATAAGCCTAAATGAGCAGTACTTC.

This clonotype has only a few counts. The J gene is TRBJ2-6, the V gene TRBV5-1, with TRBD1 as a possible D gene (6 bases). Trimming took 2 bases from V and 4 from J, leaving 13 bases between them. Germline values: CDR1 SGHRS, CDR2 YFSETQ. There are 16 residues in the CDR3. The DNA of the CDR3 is TGCGCCAGCAGCTTCGGACAGTATACGGGGGCCAACGTCCTGACTTTC. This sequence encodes CASSFGQYTGANVLTF.

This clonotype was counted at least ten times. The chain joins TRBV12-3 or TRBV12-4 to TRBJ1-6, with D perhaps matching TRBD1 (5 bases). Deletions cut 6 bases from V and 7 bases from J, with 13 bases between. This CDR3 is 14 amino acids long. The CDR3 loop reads CASRQQARNSPLHF. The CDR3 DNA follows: TGTGCCAGCAGACAACAGGCCCGGAATTCACCCCTCCACTTT.

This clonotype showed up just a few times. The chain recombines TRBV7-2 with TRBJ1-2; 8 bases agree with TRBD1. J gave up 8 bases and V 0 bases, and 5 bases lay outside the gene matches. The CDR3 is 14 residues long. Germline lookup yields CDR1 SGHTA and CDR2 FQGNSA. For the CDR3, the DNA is TGTGCCAGCAGCTTAGCGACAGGGGCTGGAGGCTACACCTTC. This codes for CASSLATGAGGYTF.

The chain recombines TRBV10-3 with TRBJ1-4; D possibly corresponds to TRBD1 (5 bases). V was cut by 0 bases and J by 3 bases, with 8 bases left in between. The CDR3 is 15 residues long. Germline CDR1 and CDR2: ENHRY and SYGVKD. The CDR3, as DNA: TGTGCCATCAGTGAGTCGGGACGGCCTAATGAAAAACTGTTTTTT. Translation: CAISESGRPNEKLFF.

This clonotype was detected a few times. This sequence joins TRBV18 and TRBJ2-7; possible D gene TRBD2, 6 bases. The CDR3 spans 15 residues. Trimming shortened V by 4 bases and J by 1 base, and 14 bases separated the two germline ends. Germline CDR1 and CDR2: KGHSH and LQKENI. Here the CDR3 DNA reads TGTGCCAGCTCACGCGGGGTCTCCAATTCCTACGAGCAGTACTTC. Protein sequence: CASSRGVSNSYEQYF.

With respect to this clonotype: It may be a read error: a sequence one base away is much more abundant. The CDR3 sequence is CASSAGLASYNEQFF. Here the CDR3 DNA reads TGTGCCAGCAGCGCGGGACTAGCTTCCTACAATGAGCAGTTCTTC. The gene calls are TRBV9 and TRBJ2-1; 9 nucleotides align to TRBD2. After removal of 3 bases from V and 1 base from J, the junction contained 2 bases not matched to a gene. Germline assignment: CDR1 SGDLS and CDR2 YYNGEE. This CDR3 is 15 amino acids long.

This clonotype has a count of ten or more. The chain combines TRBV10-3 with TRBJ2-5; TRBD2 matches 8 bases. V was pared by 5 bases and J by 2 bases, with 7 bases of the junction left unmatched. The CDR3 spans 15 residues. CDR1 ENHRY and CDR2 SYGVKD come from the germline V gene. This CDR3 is CAISSTGTRQETQYF. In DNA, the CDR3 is TGTGCCATCAGTAGCACCGGGACTAGACAAGAGACCCAGTACTTC.

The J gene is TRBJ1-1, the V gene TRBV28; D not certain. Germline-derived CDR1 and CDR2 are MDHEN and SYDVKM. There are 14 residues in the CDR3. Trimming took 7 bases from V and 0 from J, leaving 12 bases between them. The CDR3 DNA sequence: TGTGCCAGCACCCTTGGAGGAGTGAACACTGAAGCTTTCTTT. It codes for CASTLGGVNTEAFF.

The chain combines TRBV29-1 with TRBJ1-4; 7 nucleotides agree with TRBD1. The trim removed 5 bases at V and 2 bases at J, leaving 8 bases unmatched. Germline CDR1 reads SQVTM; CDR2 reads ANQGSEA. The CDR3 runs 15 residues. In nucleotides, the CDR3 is TGCAGCGTTCGGACAGGTTTACGGACTAATGAAAAACTGTTTTTT. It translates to CSVRTGLRTNEKLFF.

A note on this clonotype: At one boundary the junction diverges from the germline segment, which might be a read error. CDR3 protein: CASSRIQGNTEAFF. CDR3 DNA: TGTGCTAGCAGCCGGATACAGGGGAACACTGAAGCTTTCTTT. This sequence joins TRBV7-7 and TRBJ1-1, with a possible D match to TRBD1 (6 bases). CDR1 is SSHAT, CDR2 FNYEAQ, per germline (reference sequence). CDR3 length: 14 residues.

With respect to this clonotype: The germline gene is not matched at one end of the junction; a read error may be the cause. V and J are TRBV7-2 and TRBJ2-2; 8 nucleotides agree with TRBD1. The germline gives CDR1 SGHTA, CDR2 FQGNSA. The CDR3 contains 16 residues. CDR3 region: CASSLPTGANTGERFF. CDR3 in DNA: TGTGCCAGCAGCCTTCCGACAGGGGCGAACACCGGGGAGCGGTTTTTT.

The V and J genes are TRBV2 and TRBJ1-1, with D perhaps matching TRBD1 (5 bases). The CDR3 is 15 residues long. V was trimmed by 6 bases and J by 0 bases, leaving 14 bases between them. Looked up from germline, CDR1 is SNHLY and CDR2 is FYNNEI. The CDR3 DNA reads TGTGCCAGCAGCTCCCGTACGACAGTGAACACTGAAGCTTTCTTT. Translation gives CASSSRTTVNTEAFF.

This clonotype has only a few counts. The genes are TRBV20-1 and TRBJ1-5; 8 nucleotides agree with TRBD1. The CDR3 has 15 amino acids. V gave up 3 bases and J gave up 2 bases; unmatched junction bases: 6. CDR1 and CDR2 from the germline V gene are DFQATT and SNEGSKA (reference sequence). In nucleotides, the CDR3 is TGCAGTGCTAGCCCCCTGACAGGGGGCAATCAGCCCCAGCATTTT. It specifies CSASPLTGGNQPQHF.

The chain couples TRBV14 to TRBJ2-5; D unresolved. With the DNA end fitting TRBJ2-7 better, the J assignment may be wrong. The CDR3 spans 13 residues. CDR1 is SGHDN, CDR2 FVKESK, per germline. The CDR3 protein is CASNHQRVYEQYF. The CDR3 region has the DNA TGTGCCAGCAACCATCAACGGGTGTACGAGCAGTACTTC.

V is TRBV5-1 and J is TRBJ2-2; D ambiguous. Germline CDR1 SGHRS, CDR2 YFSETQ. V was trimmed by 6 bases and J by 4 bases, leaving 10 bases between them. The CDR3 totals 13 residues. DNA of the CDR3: TGCGCCAGCACCCTTGACTCCACCGGGGAGCTGTTTTTT. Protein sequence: CASTLDSTGELFF.

CDR3 sequence reads: CASSLGTSGGDDGYF. The CDR3 DNA is TGTGCCAGCAGTTTAGGAACTAGCGGGGGGGACGATGGGTATTTT. V and J are TRBV28 and TRBJ2-3, with TRBD2 matching 13 bases. J gave up 14 bases and V 2 bases, and 10 bases lay outside the gene matches. Germline lookup yields CDR1 MDHEN and CDR2 SYDVKM. The CDR3 consists of 15 residues.

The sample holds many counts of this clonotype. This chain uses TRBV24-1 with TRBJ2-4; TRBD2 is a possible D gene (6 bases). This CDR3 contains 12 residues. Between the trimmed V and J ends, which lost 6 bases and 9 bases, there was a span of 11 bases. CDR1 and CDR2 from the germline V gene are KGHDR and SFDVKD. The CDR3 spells CATSREVGIQYF. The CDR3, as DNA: TGTGCCACCAGTAGGGAGGTGGGCATTCAGTACTTC.

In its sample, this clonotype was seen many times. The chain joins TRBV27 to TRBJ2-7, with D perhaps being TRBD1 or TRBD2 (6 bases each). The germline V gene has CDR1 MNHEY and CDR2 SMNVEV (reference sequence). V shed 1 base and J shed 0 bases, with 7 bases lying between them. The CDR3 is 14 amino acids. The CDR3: CASSLWGASYEQYF. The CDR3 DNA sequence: TGTGCCAGCAGTTTATGGGGGGCCTCCTACGAGCAGTACTTC.

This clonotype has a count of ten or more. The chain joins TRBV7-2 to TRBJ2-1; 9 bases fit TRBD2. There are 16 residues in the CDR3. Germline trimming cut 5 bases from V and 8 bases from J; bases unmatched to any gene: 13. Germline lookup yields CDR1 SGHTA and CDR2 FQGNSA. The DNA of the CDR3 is TGTGCCAGCAGCCTCGGCGGCGGGGGGGCTGGGTATGAGCAGTTCTTC. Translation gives CASSLGGGGAGYEQFF.

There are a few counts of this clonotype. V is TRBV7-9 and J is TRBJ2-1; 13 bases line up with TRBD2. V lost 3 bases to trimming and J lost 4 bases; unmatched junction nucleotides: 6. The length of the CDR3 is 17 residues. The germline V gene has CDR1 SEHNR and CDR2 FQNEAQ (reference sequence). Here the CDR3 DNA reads TGTGCCAGCAGCTTTCGGGGACTAGCGGGGTTTTACAATGAGCAGTTCTTC. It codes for CASSFRGLAGFYNEQFF.

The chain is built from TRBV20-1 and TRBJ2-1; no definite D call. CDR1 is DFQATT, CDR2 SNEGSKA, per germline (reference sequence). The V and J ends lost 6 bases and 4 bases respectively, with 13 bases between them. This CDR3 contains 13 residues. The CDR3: CSAAGPLYNEQFF. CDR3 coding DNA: TGCAGTGCCGCAGGACCCTTATACAATGAGCAGTTCTTC.

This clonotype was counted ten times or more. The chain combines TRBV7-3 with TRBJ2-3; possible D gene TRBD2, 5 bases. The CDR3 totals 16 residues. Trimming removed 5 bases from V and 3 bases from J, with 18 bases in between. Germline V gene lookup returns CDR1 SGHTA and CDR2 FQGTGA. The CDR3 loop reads CASSPPAGVGTDTQYF. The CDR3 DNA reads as TGTGCCAGCAGCCCCCCAGCCGGGGTGGGGACAGATACGCAGTATTTT.

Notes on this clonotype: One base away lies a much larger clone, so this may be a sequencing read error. The CDR3 region is CTSSPLPRQGSSGANVLTF. In DNA form, the CDR3 reads TGTACCAGCAGCCCCCTACCTCGACAGGGGTCGTCTGGGGCCAACGTCCTGACTTTC. The chain has TRBV7-6 and TRBJ2-6, with 8 positions matching TRBD1. This CDR3 has 19 amino acids. CDR1 SGHVS and CDR2 FNYEAQ come from the germline V gene. The full variable domain, with the rest looked up from reference TRBV7-6 and TRBJ2-6, is GAGVSQSPRYKVTKRGQDVALRCDPISGHVSLYWYRQALGQGPEFLTYFNYEAQQDKSGLPNDRFSAERPEGSISTLTIQRTEQRDSAMYRCTSSPLPRQGSSGANVLTFGAGSRLTVL.

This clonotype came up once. DNA of the CDR3: TGTGCCAGCAGTGTACAGGGGGGAATATATGAGCAGTACTTC. Translating gives CASSVQGGIYEQYF. The chain links TRBV28 to TRBJ2-7; 8 bases are shared with TRBD1. The CDR3 runs to 14 residues. V trimming: 5 bases; J trimming: 7 bases; junction bases outside the gene matches: 10. CDR1 is MDHEN and CDR2 is SYDVKM in the germline V gene.

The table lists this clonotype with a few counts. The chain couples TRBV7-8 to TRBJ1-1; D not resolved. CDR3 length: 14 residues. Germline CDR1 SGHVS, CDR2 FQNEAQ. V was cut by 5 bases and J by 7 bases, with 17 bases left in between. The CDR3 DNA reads TGTGCCAGCAGCCCCTCCAGGCAGGCCCATGAAGCTTTCTTT. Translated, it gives CASSPSRQAHEAFF. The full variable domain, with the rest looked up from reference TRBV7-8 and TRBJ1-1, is GAGVSQSPRYKVAKRGQDVALRCDPISGHVSLFWYQQALGQGPEFLTYFQNEAQLDKSGLPSDRFFAERPEGSVSTLKIQRTQQEDSAVYLCASSPSRQAHEAFFGQGTRLTVV.

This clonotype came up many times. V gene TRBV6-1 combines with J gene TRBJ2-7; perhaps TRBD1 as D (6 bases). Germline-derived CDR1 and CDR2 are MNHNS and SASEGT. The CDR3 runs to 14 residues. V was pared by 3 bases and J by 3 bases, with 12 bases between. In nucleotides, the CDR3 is TGTGCCAGCAGTGAGGACAGACTGATCTACGAGCAGTACTTC. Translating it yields CASSEDRLIYEQYF.

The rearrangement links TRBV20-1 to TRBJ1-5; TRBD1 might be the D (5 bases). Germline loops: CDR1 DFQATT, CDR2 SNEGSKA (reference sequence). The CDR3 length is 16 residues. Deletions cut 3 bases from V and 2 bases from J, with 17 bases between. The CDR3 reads CSARGPREGRNQPQHF. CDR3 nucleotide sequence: TGCAGTGCTAGGGGGCCCAGGGAGGGTCGCAATCAGCCCCAGCATTTT.

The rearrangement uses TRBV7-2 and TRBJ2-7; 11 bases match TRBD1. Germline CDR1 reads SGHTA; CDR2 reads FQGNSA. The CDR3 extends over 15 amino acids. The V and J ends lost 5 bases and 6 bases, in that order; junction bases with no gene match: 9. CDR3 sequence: CASSPGTGGPFEQYF. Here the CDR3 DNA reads TGTGCCAGCAGCCCTGGGACAGGGGGACCCTTCGAGCAGTACTTC.

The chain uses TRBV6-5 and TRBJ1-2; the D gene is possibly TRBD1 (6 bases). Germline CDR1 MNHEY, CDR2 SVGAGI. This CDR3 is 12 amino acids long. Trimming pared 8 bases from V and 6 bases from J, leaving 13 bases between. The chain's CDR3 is CASVGQGHGYTF. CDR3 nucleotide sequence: TGTGCCAGCGTTGGGCAGGGGCATGGCTACACCTTC.

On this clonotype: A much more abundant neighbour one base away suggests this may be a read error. The CDR3 reads CASSATRTDSSYEQYF. In DNA, the CDR3 is TGTGCCAGCAGCGCGACTCGGACAGATAGCTCCTACGAGCAGTACTTC. V gene TRBV7-9 combines with J gene TRBJ2-7; the D gene is possibly TRBD1 (6 bases). Trimming stripped 5 bases from V and 0 bases from J, with 17 bases between. Germline V gives CDR1 SEHNR, CDR2 FQNEAQ (reference sequence). The CDR3 has 16 amino acids.